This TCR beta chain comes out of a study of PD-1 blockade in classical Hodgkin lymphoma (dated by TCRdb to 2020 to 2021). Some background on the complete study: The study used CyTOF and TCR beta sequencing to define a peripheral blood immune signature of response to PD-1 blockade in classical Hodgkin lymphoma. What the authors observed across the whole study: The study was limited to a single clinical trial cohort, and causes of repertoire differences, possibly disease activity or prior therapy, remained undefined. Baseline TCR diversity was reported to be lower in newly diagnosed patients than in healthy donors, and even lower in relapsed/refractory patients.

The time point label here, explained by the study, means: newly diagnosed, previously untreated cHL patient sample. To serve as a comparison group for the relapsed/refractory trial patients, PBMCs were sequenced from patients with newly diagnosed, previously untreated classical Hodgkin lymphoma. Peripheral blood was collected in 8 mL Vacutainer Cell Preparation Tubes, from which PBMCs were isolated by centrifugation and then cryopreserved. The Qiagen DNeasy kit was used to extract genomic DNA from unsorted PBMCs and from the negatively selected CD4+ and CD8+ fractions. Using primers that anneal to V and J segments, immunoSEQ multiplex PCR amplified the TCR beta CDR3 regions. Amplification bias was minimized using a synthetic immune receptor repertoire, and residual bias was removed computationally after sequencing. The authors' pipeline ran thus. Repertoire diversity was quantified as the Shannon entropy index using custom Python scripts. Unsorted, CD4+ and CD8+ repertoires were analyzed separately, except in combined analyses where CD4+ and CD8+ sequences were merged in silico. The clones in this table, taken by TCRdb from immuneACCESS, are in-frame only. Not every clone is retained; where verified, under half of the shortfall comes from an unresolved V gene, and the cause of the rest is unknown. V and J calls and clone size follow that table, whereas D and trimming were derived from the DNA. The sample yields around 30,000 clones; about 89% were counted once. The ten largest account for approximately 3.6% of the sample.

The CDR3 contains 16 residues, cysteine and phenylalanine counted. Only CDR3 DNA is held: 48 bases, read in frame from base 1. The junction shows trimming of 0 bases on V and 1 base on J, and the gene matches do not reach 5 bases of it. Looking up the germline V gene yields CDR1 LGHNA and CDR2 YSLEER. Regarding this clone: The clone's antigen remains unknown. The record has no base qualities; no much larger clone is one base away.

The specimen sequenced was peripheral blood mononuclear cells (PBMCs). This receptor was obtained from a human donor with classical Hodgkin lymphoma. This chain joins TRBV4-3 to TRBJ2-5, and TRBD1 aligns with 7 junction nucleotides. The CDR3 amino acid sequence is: CASSQDSDRAQETQYF. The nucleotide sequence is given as TGCGCCAGCAGCCAAGATTCCGACAGGGCCCAAGAGACCCAGTACTTC.